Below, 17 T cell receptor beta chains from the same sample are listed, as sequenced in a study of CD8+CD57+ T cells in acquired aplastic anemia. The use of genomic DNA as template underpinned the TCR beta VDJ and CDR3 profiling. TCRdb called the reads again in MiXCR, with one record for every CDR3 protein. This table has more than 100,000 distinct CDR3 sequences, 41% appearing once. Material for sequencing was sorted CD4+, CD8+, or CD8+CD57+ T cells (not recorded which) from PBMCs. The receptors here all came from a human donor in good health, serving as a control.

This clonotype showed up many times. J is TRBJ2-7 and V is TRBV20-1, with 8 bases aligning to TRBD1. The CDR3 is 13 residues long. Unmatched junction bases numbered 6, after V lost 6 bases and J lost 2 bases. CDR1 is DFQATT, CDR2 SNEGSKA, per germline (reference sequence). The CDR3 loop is CSATPDRAYEQYF. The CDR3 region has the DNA TGCAGTGCAACCCCGGACAGGGCCTACGAGCAGTACTTC.

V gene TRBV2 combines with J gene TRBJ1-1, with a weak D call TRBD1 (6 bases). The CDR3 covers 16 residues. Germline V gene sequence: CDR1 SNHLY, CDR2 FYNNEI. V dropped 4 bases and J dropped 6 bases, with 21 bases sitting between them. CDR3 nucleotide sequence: TGTGCCAGCAGTGCCAGCAGAGGACAGCGAAGGCCTGAAGCTTTCTTT. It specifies CASSASRGQRRPEAFF.

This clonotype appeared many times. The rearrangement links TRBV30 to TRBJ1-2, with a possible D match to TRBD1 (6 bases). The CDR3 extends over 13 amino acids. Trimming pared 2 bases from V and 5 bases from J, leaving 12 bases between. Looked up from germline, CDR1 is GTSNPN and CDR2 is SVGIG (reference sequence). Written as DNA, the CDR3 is TGTGCCTGGAGTCAACAGGGAGAGTATGGCTACACCTTC. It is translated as CAWSQQGEYGYTF.

In DNA form, the CDR3 reads TGTGCCACCAGTCCGGGCCGGGCAGGGAAGGGTCCAGATACGCAGTATTTT. Its translation: CATSPGRAGKGPDTQYF. The chain uses TRBV24-1 and TRBJ2-3; D possibly corresponds to TRBD1 (5 bases). From germline, CDR1 is KGHDR and CDR2 SFDVKD. The CDR3 totals 17 residues. Between the trimmed V and J ends, which lost 6 bases and 4 bases, there was a span of 22 bases.

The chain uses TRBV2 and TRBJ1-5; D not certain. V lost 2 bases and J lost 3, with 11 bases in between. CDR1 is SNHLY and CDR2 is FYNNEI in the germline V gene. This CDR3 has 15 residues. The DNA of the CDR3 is TGTGCCAGCAGTGAAAGAGGGATCCACAATCAGCCCCAGCATTTT. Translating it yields CASSERGIHNQPQHF.

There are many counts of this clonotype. CDR3 bases: TGTGCCAGCAGATCCAAACCACTACTCACCTTGAACACTGAAGCTTTCTTT. It translates to CASRSKPLLTLNTEAFF. V and J are TRBV5-5 and TRBJ1-1, with unresolved D. The CDR3 extends over 17 amino acids. V was clipped by 5 bases and J by 0 bases, with 20 bases between them. The germline CDR1 and CDR2 sequences are SGHKS and YYEKEE (reference sequence).

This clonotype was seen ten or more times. In DNA form, the CDR3 reads TGTGCCAGCAGTCTGAGCGGACAGGGAGGTTCACCCCTCCACTTT. Translation: CASSLSGQGGSPLHF. The chain carries TRBV12-3 or TRBV12-4 and TRBJ1-6; 8 bases map to TRBD1. The CDR3 runs to 15 residues. With V trimmed by 5 bases and J by 9 bases, 9 bases remained unmatched.

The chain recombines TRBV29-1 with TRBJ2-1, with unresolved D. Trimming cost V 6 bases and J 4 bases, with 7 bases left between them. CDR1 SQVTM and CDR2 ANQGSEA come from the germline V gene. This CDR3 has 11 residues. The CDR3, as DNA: TGCAGCGTCGTGGGATACAATGAGCAGTTCTTC. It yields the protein CSVVGYNEQFF.

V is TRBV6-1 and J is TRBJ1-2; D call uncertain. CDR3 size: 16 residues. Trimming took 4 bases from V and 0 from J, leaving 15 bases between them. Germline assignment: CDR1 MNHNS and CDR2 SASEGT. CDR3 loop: CASSARLGSANYGYTF. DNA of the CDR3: TGTGCCAGCAGTGCTAGGCTAGGCAGCGCTAACTATGGCTACACCTTC.

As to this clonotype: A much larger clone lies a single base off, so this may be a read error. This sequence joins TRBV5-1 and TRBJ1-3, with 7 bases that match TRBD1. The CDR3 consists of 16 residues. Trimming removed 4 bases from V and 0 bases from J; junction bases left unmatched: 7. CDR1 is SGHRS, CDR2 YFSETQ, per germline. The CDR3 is CASSRGTAYSGNTIYF. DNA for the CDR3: TGCGCCAGCAGCCGGGGGACAGCTTACTCTGGAAACACCATATATTTT.

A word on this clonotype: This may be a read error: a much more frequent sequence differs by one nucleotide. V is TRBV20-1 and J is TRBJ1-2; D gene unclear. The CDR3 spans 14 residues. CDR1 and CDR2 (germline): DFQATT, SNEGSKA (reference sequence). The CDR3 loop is CSARPQRTNYGHTF. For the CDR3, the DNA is TGCAGTGCTAGACCCCAGAGGACTAACTATGGCCACACCTTC.

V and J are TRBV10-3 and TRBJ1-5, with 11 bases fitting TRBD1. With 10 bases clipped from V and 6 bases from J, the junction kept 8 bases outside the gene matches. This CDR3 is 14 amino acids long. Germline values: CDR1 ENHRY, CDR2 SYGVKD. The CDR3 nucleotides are TGTGCCACTGAGGGACAGGGGGTGGCTCAGCCCCAGCATTTT. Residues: CATEGQGVAQPQHF.

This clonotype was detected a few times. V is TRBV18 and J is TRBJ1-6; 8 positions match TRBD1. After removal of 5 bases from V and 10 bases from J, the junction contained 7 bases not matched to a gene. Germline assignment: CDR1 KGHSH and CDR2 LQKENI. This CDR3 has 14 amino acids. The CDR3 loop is CASSIDRGESPLHF. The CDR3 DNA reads TGTGCCAGCTCAATAGACAGGGGTGAGTCACCCCTCCACTTT.

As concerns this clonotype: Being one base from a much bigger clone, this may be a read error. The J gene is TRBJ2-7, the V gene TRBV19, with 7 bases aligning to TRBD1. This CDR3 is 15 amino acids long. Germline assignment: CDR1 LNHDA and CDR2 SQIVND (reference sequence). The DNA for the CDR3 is TGTGCCAGCAGTACAGGGGACCACAAGTCCTACGAGAAGTACTTC. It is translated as CASSTGDHKSYEKYF.

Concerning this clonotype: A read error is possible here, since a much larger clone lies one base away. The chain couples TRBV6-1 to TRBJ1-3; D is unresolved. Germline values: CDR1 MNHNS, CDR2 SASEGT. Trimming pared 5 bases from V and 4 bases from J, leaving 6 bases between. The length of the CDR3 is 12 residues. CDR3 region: CASSPRGNTIYF. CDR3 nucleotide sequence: TGTGCCAGCAGTCCCAGGGGAAACACCATATATTTT.

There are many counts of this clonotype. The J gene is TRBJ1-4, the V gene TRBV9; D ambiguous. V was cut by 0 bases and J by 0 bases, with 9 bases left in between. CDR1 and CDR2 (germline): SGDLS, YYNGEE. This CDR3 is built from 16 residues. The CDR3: CASSVGWTATNEKLFF. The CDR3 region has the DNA TGTGCCAGCAGCGTAGGGTGGACGGCAACTAATGAAAAACTGTTTTTT.

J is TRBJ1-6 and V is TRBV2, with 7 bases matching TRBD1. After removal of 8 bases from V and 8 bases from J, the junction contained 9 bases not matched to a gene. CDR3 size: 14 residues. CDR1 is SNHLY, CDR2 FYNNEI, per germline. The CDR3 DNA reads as TGTGCCAGCCGGTCCGGGACAGCTTATTCACCCCTCCACTTT. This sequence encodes CASRSGTAYSPLHF.